This T cell receptor (beta chain) came from a study of blood T cell repertoires in COVID-19. Assay used: immunoSEQ multiplex PCR; TCRdb lists only in-frame clones, some missing. The repertoire has some 35,000 clones, 75% to 90% of them found once; the top ten carry 15% to 20%. The trim removed 4 bases at V and 1 base at J, leaving 5 bases unmatched. The CDR3 has 15 residues. The germline V gene encodes CDR1 MNHEY and CDR2 SMNVEV (reference sequence). The clonotype originates from a man in his sixties or seventies with acute or convalescent COVID-19. Sequenced sample: peripheral blood. The V gene is TRBV27, the J gene TRBJ2-3; the match to TRBD1 covers 7 bases. The CDR3 spells CASSSPGQGTDTQYF. The CDR3, as DNA: TGTGCCAGCAGTTCTCCCGGACAGGGCACAGATACGCAGTATTTT.